This is a list of T cell receptor beta chains from one sample in a study of post-analysis software for immune sequencing data. TCRdb independently ran MiXCR on the PCR reads; one entry per CDR3 protein. The table lists more than 500,000 distinct CDR3 sequences, around a third of them singletons, with about 5.6% in the top ten. The sample was blood. The receptors shown here come from a girl aged 2-17 years with multiple sclerosis. CDR3s include the opening cysteine and the closing phenylalanine or tryptophan. A D gene is named only where the DNA matches it firmly. Only some rows state a clone size, as once, few, many or a class for expanded clones.

TRBV28	.	TRBJ1-5	TRBD1	CASSSIRGTGPKGPQHF	TGTGCCAGCAGTTCTATAAGAGGGACAGGTCCCAAAGGGCCCCAGCATTTT
TRBV13	.	TRBJ2-7	TRBD1	CASSRTGHRDYEQYF	TGTGCCAGCAGCCGGACAGGCCATCGTGACTACGAGCAGTACTTC
TRBV12-3/TRBV12-4	few	TRBJ1-4	.	CASSFTRAPPLFF	TGTGCCAGCAGTTTCACAAGGGCTCCTCCGCTGTTTTTT
TRBV9	few	TRBJ2-5	TRBD2	CASSVSAGGLQETQYF	TGTGCCAGCAGCGTATCAGCGGGGGGCCTCCAAGAGACCCAGTACTTC
TRBV6-6	few	TRBJ2-1	TRBD2	CASRDYGEQFF	TGTGCCAGCCGGGACTACGGTGAGCAGTTCTTC
TRBV10-3	few	TRBJ2-1	TRBD2	CAISDGRGSYNEQFF	TGTGCCATCAGTGATGGGCGGGGGTCCTACAATGAGCAGTTCTTC
TRBV7-8	.	TRBJ1-4	TRBD1	CASSGTTGRVEKLFF	TGTGCCAGCAGCGGGACGACAGGGAGAGTCGAAAAACTGTTTTTT
TRBV20-1	.	TRBJ2-4	.	CSARRGAKDIQYF	TGCAGTGCTAGAAGGGGAGCTAAGGACATTCAGTACTTC
TRBV7-2	few	TRBJ2-3	.	CASSGSGSDTQYF	TGTGCCAGCAGCGGATCAGGGTCAGATACGCAGTATTTT
TRBV20-1	many	TRBJ2-7	TRBD1	CSARGGRGHSYEQYF	TGCAGTGCTAGAGGCGGCAGGGGGCACTCCTACGAGCAGTACTTC
TRBV10-3	few	TRBJ2-7	.	CAISDPGNAGRIYEQYF	TGTGCCATCAGTGACCCCGGGAATGCGGGACGGATCTACGAGCAGTACTTC
TRBV12-3/TRBV12-4	.	TRBJ1-5	.	CASSLTGFEGNQPQHF	TGTGCCAGCAGTTTAACCGGATTTGAAGGCAATCAGCCCCAGCATTTT
TRBV5-1	.	TRBJ2-1	TRBD2	CASSPRGGGGVNEQFF	TGCGCCAGCAGCCCCCGGGGCGGCGGGGGGGTCAATGAGCAGTTCTTC
TRBV2	few	TRBJ2-1	.	CASSYREGNEQFF	TGTGCCAGCAGTTACAGGGAAGGGAATGAGCAGTTCTTC
TRBV6-5	.	TRBJ1-2	TRBD1	CASNVDRDYGYTF	TGTGCCAGCAATGTGGACAGGGACTATGGCTACACCTTC
TRBV11-2	few	TRBJ2-3	.	CASSLEGQVDTDTQYF	TGTGCCAGCAGCTTAGAGGGCCAGGTAGACACAGATACGCAGTATTTT
TRBV18	.	TRBJ2-5	TRBD2	CASSPASGGGRTQYF	TGTGCCAGCTCACCAGCTAGCGGGGGCGGTAGGACCCAGTACTTC
TRBV11-2	.	TRBJ2-5	.	CASTRGPDRQETQYF	TGTGCCAGCACTCGGGGGCCGGATCGGCAAGAGACCCAGTACTTC
TRBV5-1	few	TRBJ2-3	TRBD2	CASSLARGGRVSTDTQYF	TGCGCCAGCAGCTTGGCTCGGGGGGGCCGAGTGAGCACAGATACGCAGTATTTT
TRBV10-3	.	TRBJ1-1	TRBD1	CAISGRTGPNTEAFF	TGTGCCATCAGTGGGCGGACAGGGCCGAACACTGAAGCTTTCTTT
TRBV29-1	few	TRBJ1-1	TRBD1	CSVDGQGETEAFF	TGCAGCGTTGATGGACAGGGGGAGACTGAAGCTTTCTTT
TRBV2	.	TRBJ1-1	.	CASSAEGGSTEAFF	TGTGCCAGCAGTGCTGAGGGGGGAAGCACTGAAGCTTTCTTT
TRBV6-5	.	TRBJ2-7	.	CASSYKQGYEQYF	TGTGCCAGCAGTTACAAGCAGGGCTACGAGCAGTACTTC
TRBV6-2/TRBV6-3	.	TRBJ2-5	.	CASTDSETQYF	TGTGCCAGCACCGATTCAGAGACCCAGTACTTC
TRBV5-1	few	TRBJ1-1	.	CASSYQIDSEAFF	TGCGCTAGCAGCTATCAGATCGACAGTGAAGCTTTCTTT
TRBV20-1	.	TRBJ2-1	TRBD1	CSAREQGANNEQFF	TGCAGTGCTAGAGAACAGGGGGCCAACAATGAGCAGTTCTTC
TRBV11-2	.	TRBJ2-5	TRBD1	CASSPQGAGRETQYF	TGTGCCAGCAGCCCCCAGGGGGCCGGTCGAGAGACCCAGTACTTC
TRBV29-1	.	TRBJ1-2	.	CSVERSVGPYGYTF	TGCAGCGTTGAAAGATCAGTTGGACCTTATGGCTACACCTTC
TRBV5-1	once	TRBJ1-1	.	CASSLRVGNTEAFF	TGCGCCAGCAGCCTGAGAGTTGGGAACACTGAAGCTTTCTTT
TRBV4-1	.	TRBJ1-1	.	CASRDSGGNTEAFF	TGCGCCAGCAGAGATTCCGGCGGAAACACTGAAGCTTTCTTT
TRBV10-3	.	TRBJ2-1	.	CAISGTGEQFF	TGTGCCATCAGTGGTACGGGGGAGCAGTTCTTC
TRBV11-2	few	TRBJ1-1	.	CASRTPGRANTEAFF	TGTGCCAGCAGGACGCCGGGCAGGGCGAACACTGAAGCTTTCTTT
TRBV29-1	many	TRBJ2-1	TRBD2	CSVDLAGIVENEQFF	TGCAGCGTTGACCTAGCGGGGATAGTTGAGAATGAGCAGTTCTTC
TRBV6-1	few	TRBJ2-5	.	CASSVPREMETQYF	TGTGCCAGCAGTGTTCCCAGGGAAATGGAGACCCAGTACTTC
TRBV7-8	few	TRBJ1-2	.	CASSSLGRSGYTF	TGTGCCAGCAGCTCCCTCGGTCGAAGCGGCTACACCTTC
TRBV20-1	few	TRBJ2-2	.	CSARFTGLRSGELFF	TGCAGTGCTAGGTTTACAGGGTTGAGGTCCGGGGAGCTGTTTTTT
TRBV20-1	.	TRBJ2-7	.	CSESRILGPEQYF	TGCAGCGAATCGAGGATCCTAGGACCCGAGCAGTACTTC
TRBV18	few	TRBJ2-5	TRBD1	CASSPSNRGPSAQETQYF	TGTGCCAGCTCACCGTCCAACAGGGGACCCTCGGCCCAAGAGACCCAGTACTTC
TRBV3-1	once	TRBJ2-2	TRBD2	CASRGETGELFF	TGTGCCAGCCGGGGGGAGACCGGGGAGCTGTTTTTT
TRBV5-1	.	TRBJ1-1	.	CASTRVGNTEAFF	TGCGCCAGCACTAGGGTGGGGAACACTGAAGCTTTCTTT
TRBV12-3/TRBV12-4	.	TRBJ1-5	.	CASSLLDFQPQHF	TGTGCCAGCAGTTTACTTGATTTTCAGCCCCAGCATTTT
TRBV4-1	.	TRBJ2-3	.	CASSPLQGSTDTQYF	TGCGCCAGCAGCCCGCTACAGGGAAGCACAGATACGCAGTATTTT
TRBV11-2	few	TRBJ2-7	.	CASSLGQVEQYF	TGTGCCAGCAGCTTAGGGCAGGTCGAGCAGTACTTC
TRBV20-1	few	TRBJ2-5	TRBD1	CSAWGQGANWETQYF	TGCAGTGCTTGGGGACAGGGGGCTAACTGGGAGACCCAGTACTTC
TRBV7-9	few	TRBJ2-1	.	CASSPPKLPYNEQFF	TGTGCCAGCAGTCCCCCAAAACTACCTTACAATGAGCAGTTCTTC
TRBV4-1	.	TRBJ2-7	TRBD1	CASSQDPGRGTLYEQYF	TGCGCCAGCAGCCAAGATCCCGGCAGGGGGACCCTCTACGAGCAGTACTTC
TRBV5-6	.	TRBJ2-1	.	CASSFGHITYEQFF	TGTGCCAGCAGCTTCGGTCATATTACCTACGAGCAGTTCTTC
TRBV24-1	.	TRBJ2-3	.	CATSDPPGPSTDTQYF	TGTGCCACCAGTGATCCACCGGGACCGAGCACAGATACGCAGTATTTT
TRBV11-2	.	TRBJ2-7	TRBD1	CASSFGQVHEQYF	TGTGCCAGCAGCTTCGGACAGGTTCACGAGCAGTACTTC
TRBV12-5	.	TRBJ1-2	.	CASGLETGGNYGYTF	TGTGCTAGTGGTTTGGAAACAGGTGGGAACTATGGCTACACCTTC
TRBV14	.	TRBJ1-1	.	CASSRNMNTEAFF	TGTGCCAGCTCGCGGAATATGAACACTGAAGCTTTCTTT
TRBV6-5	.	TRBJ1-3	.	CASSGVARNTIYF	TGTGCCAGCTCCGGGGTTGCGCGAAACACCATATATTTT
TRBV5-6	.	TRBJ1-2	.	CASSATAVENYGYTF	TGTGCCAGCAGCGCGACAGCCGTAGAAAACTATGGCTACACCTTC
TRBV11-3	few	TRBJ2-2	.	CASTQGTTGELFF	TGTGCCAGCACACAGGGAACCACCGGGGAGCTGTTTTTT
TRBV6-1	.	TRBJ2-3	.	CASKDDPSTDTQYF	TGTGCCAGCAAGGACGATCCTAGCACAGATACGCAGTATTTT
TRBV20-1	.	TRBJ1-5	.	CSASRQLNQPQHF	TGCAGTGCATCCAGACAGCTTAATCAGCCCCAGCATTTT
TRBV12-3/TRBV12-4	.	TRBJ2-6	TRBD1	CASSRDLGTGRWSGANVLTF	TGTGCCAGCAGCCGAGACCTTGGGACAGGGAGATGGTCTGGGGCCAACGTCCTGACTTTC
TRBV6-1	few	TRBJ2-5	.	CASGEGSGLLGVTQYF	TGTGCCAGCGGTGAAGGTTCGGGACTCCTTGGCGTGACCCAGTACTTC
TRBV20-1	.	TRBJ2-7	.	CSALWTESSYEQYF	TGCAGTGCCCTCTGGACAGAGAGCTCCTACGAGCAGTACTTC